One T cell receptor (beta chain) is described in this entry. A multiplex PCR was run with 60 Vbeta primers and 13 Jbeta primers. This table comes from immunoSEQ multiplex PCR, and its TCRdb copy is limited to in-frame clones, with some not included. The table records about 130,000 clones, around four fifths of them present only once. The data originate from a study of cytomegalovirus exposure and HLA in healthy donors. The germline gives CDR1 SGHNT, CDR2 YENEEA. The germline V and J ends were trimmed by 1 base and 1 base, with 8 bases remaining between them. The CDR3 length is 15 residues. The TCR sequence derives from a boy between 10 and 17 years old in good health and CMV-seronegative. The sequenced sample was PBMCs. V gene TRBV11-3 combines with J gene TRBJ2-1; perhaps TRBD2 as D (5 bases). CDR3 coding DNA: TGTGCCAGCAGCTTAGTACTAGTGTCCTACAATGAGCAGTTCTTC. It specifies CASSLVLVSYNEQFF.